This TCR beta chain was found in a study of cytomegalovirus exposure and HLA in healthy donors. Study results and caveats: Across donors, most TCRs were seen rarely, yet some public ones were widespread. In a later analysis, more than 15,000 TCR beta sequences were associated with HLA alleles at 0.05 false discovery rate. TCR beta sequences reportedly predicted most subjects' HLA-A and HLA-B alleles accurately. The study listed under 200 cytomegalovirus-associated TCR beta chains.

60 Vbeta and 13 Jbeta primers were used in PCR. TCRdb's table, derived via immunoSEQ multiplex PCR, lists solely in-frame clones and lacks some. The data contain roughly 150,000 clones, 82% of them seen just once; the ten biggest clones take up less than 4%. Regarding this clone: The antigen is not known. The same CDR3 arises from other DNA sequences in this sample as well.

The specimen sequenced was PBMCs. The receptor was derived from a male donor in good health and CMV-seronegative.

The CDR3: CASSPGGTEAFF. For the CDR3, the DNA is TGTGCCAGCAGCCCAGGGGGGACTGAAGCTTTCTTT. The chain joins TRBV7-9 to TRBJ1-1; TRBD1 agrees at 7 bases. This CDR3 spans 12 amino acids. V lost 5 bases to trimming and J lost 5 bases; unmatched junction nucleotides: 2. Germline V lookup: CDR1 SEHNR, CDR2 FQNEAQ (reference sequence).